A selection of T cell receptor beta chains follows, all from one sample in a study of CD4 T cells in relation to SARS-CoV-2 and coronaviruses. These receptors lack a known antigen. TCRdb keeps only in-frame clones here, not all; method: immunoSEQ multiplex PCR. The table includes 21,000 or so clones, over 65% detected once. Sequenced sample: CD4+ T cells from PBMCs, cultured in vitro. The origin of the receptors is a human donor in good health. CDR3s include the opening cysteine and the closing phenylalanine or tryptophan. A D gene is named only where the DNA matches it firmly. Some rows have no size entry. The others give once, few or many, or a class for an expanded clone.

j_call v_call d_call clone_size cdr3_aa cdr3_nt
TRBJ2-7 TRBV5-1 TRBD1 . CASSPQQGPNSYEQYF TGCGCCAGCAGCCCTCAACAGGGGCCCAACTCCTACGAGCAGTACTTC
TRBJ2-1 TRBV27 TRBD2 few CASSPPGLVNEQFF TGTGCCAGCAGTCCTCCGGGACTAGTCAATGAGCAGTTCTTC
TRBJ1-1 TRBV28 . . CASSLEGRAFF TGTGCCAGCAGTTTAGAGGGACGGGCTTTCTTT
TRBJ1-2 TRBV5-6 . . CASSSDMDYGYTF TGTGCCAGCAGCTCGGACATGGACTATGGCTACACCTTC
TRBJ1-2 TRBV6-1 . few CASSEARIQIYGYTF TGTGCCAGCAGTGAAGCGAGGATCCAGATCTATGGCTACACCTTC
TRBJ1-3 TRBV5-4 . . CASSLEQGFSGNTIYF TGTGCCAGCAGCTTGGAGCAGGGATTCTCTGGAAACACCATATATTTT
TRBJ2-3 TRBV2 TRBD2 . CASSPLAVTRTDTQYF TGTGCCAGCAGCCCTCTAGCGGTGACGCGCACAGATACGCAGTATTTT
TRBJ2-1 TRBV6-6 . . CASSPRDGQSSYNEQFF TGTGCCAGCAGTCCCCGAGATGGACAAAGCTCCTACAATGAGCAGTTCTTC
TRBJ2-1 TRBV6-4 . . CASQVDGSPYNEQFF TGTGCCAGCCAAGTAGACGGCAGCCCCTACAATGAGCAGTTCTTC
TRBJ2-7 TRBV10-3 . . CAISEYASSYEQYF TGTGCCATCAGTGAGTACGCTAGCTCCTACGAGCAGTACTTC
TRBJ2-1 TRBV2 TRBD2 once CASSAGGRTYNEQFF TGTGCCAGCTCAGCGGGAGGACGAACCTACAATGAGCAGTTCTTC
TRBJ2-3 TRBV5-1 . . CASSLVVGTSTDTQYF TGCGCCAGCAGCTTGGTGGTTGGCACTAGCACAGATACGCAGTATTTT
TRBJ2-5 TRBV27 . . CASSPTSQETQYF TGTGCCAGCAGTCCGACTAGTCAAGAGACCCAGTACTTC
TRBJ2-1 TRBV21-1 . . CASSAGTSGRLHLEQFF TGTGCCAGCAGCGCGGGGACTAGCGGGAGGTTGCATCTAGAGCAGTTCTTC
TRBJ1-1 TRBV24-1 TRBD1 . CATSPGTGLAAFF TGTGCCACCAGTCCCGGGACAGGGCTGGCAGCTTTCTTT
TRBJ1-1 TRBV12-3/TRBV12-4 . few CASRFSDYTEAFF TGTGCCAGCAGGTTCTCGGATTACACTGAAGCTTTCTTT
TRBJ2-1 TRBV3-1/TRBV3-2 . . CASSQGYDISSYNEQFF TGTGCCAGCAGCCAAGGTTACGACATCAGCTCCTACAATGAGCAGTTCTTC
TRBJ2-7 TRBV6-5 TRBD1 . CASRGGTGLHEQYF TGTGCCAGCAGGGGCGGGACAGGTCTCCACGAGCAGTACTTC
TRBJ1-4 TRBV5-6 . . CASSLFRASDPSNEKLFF TGTGCCAGCAGCCTTTTCAGGGCATCTGATCCGAGTAATGAAAAACTGTTTTTT
TRBJ2-1 TRBV5-1 . . CASSLEGQVDEQFF TGCGCCAGCAGCCTGGAGGGCCAAGTGGATGAGCAGTTCTTC
TRBJ1-5 TRBV15 . few CATSRDNQPQHF TGTGCCACCAGCAGAGACAATCAGCCCCAGCATTTT
TRBJ2-3 TRBV5-5 . . CASSFLGQGEDTQYF TGTGCCAGCAGCTTTCTAGGCCAAGGAGAAGATACGCAGTATTTT
TRBJ1-6 TRBV18 . . CASSPQSSYNSPLHF TGTGCCAGCTCCCCACAGAGCTCCTATAATTCACCCCTCCACTTT
TRBJ2-7 TRBV24-1 TRBD2 few CATGSSGRTYEQYF TGTGCCACAGGGTCTAGCGGGAGGACCTACGAGCAGTACTTC
TRBJ2-1 TRBV11-2 TRBD2 . CASSPLFLWTSGLYNEQFF TGTGCCAGCAGCCCGTTATTCCTCTGGACTAGCGGGTTATACAATGAGCAGTTCTTC
TRBJ1-1 TRBV7-2 . . CASSPDGFEAFF TGTGCCAGCAGCCCGGACGGTTTTGAAGCTTTCTTT
TRBJ2-2 TRBV5-4 TRBD2 . CASSIPGGGRAGELFF TGTGCCAGCAGCATCCCGGGAGGGGGGCGCGCCGGGGAGCTGTTTTTT
TRBJ1-2 TRBV5-6 TRBD1 . CASSSRTGDGYTF TGTGCCAGCAGCTCGCGGACAGGGGATGGCTACACCTTC
TRBJ1-1 TRBV19 . . CASSSPMTEAFF TGTGCCAGTAGTTCCCCAATGACTGAAGCTTTCTTT
TRBJ1-6 TRBV18 TRBD1 few CASSPQGDSPLHF TGTGCCAGCTCACCTCAGGGGGATTCACCCCTCCACTTT
TRBJ2-7 TRBV24-1 . . CATSGSATYEQYF TGTGCCACCAGTGGTTCAGCCACCTACGAGCAGTACTTC
TRBJ2-3 TRBV28 . . CASSRDGRDTQYF TGTGCCAGCAGCCGGGATGGTCGGGATACGCAGTATTTT
TRBJ2-7 TRBV30 TRBD2 few CASIAGGGSYEQYF TGTGCCTCAATAGCGGGAGGCGGCTCCTACGAGCAGTACTTC